The present TCR beta chain was sequenced within a study of blood T cell repertoires in COVID-19. The overall study: From the United States, Italy and Spain came samples of acute and convalescent COVID-19. The cDNA or gDNA used as material had been derived from T cells, B-cell-depleted T cells, or PBMCs.

The CDR3 totals 13 residues. V was trimmed by 4 bases and J by 2 bases, leaving 9 bases between them. CDR1 is SGHRS and CDR2 is YFSETQ in the germline V gene. Using immunoSEQ multiplex PCR, the repertoire was profiled, and TCRdb retains in-frame clones only, with some absent. The sample shows about 100,000 clones, about 86% of them seen only once. Sequencing was carried out using peripheral blood. The J gene is TRBJ1-1, the V gene TRBV5-1, with D unclear. The sequence derives from an older man with acute or convalescent COVID-19. CDR3 protein: CASSENSNTEAFF. CDR3 DNA: TGCGCCAGCAGCGAAAACAGTAACACTGAAGCTTTCTTT. The whole variable domain, remainder taken from reference TRBV5-1 and TRBJ1-1, is KAGVTQTPRYLIKTRGQQVTLSCSPISGHRSVSWYQQTPGQGLQFLFEYFSETQRNKGNFPGRFSGRQFSNSRSEMNVSTLELGDSALYLCASSENSNTEAFFGQGTRLTVV.